This is a list of T cell receptor beta chains from one sample in a study of blood T cell repertoires in COVID-19. TCRdb keeps only in-frame clones here, not all; method: immunoSEQ multiplex PCR. The sample has about 430,000 clones, approximately 90% seen once. Sequenced input: peripheral blood. These receptors all come from a man between 18 and 29 years old with COVID-19, enrolled during active disease. Each CDR3 is given with its conserved first and last residue. Fields, in order: J gene, D gene, V gene, clone size, CDR3 length, CDR3 protein, CDR3 DNA. The D gene is left open where the match is weak. Rows may omit the clone size; those that give it use once, few, many or a size class.

J gene: TRBJ2-3; D gene: TRBD2; V gene: TRBV27; clone size: few; CDR3 length: 15; CDR3 protein: CASSLPGGSTDTQYF; CDR3 DNA: TGTGCCAGCAGTTTGCCGGGGGGGAGCACAGATACGCAGTATTTT
J gene: TRBJ2-7; D gene: -; V gene: TRBV19; clone size: -; CDR3 length: 13; CDR3 protein: CASSIDATAEQYF; CDR3 DNA: TGTGCCAGTAGTATAGATGCAACAGCCGAGCAGTACTTC
J gene: TRBJ2-2; D gene: -; V gene: TRBV6-4; clone size: -; CDR3 length: 15; CDR3 protein: CASRGGGPGTGELFF; CDR3 DNA: TGTGCCAGCAGAGGAGGAGGGCCGGGTACCGGGGAGCTGTTTTTT
J gene: TRBJ2-6; D gene: -; V gene: TRBV4-2; clone size: -; CDR3 length: 16; CDR3 protein: CASTPGGPSGANVLTF; CDR3 DNA: TGTGCCAGCACCCCCGGAGGCCCCTCTGGGGCCAACGTCCTGACTTTC
J gene: TRBJ2-7; D gene: TRBD2; V gene: TRBV7-9; clone size: -; CDR3 length: 14; CDR3 protein: CASSSGGHNYEQYF; CDR3 DNA: TGTGCCAGCAGCTCGGGGGGGCACAACTACGAGCAGTACTTC
J gene: TRBJ2-4; D gene: -; V gene: TRBV2; clone size: once; CDR3 length: 14; CDR3 protein: CASIDSPGQNIQYF; CDR3 DNA: TGTGCCAGCATAGACAGTCCCGGGCAAAACATTCAGTACTTC
J gene: TRBJ1-4; D gene: -; V gene: TRBV10-2; clone size: -; CDR3 length: 12; CDR3 protein: CASSLDRIELFF; CDR3 DNA: TGCGCCAGCAGTCTTGACAGGATCGAACTGTTTTTT
J gene: TRBJ1-5; D gene: -; V gene: TRBV27; clone size: -; CDR3 length: 18; CDR3 protein: CASSSNLFQGSHNQPQHF; CDR3 DNA: TGTGCCAGCAGTTCTAACCTCTTCCAGGGGTCCCATAATCAGCCCCAGCATTTT
J gene: TRBJ2-4; D gene: -; V gene: TRBV13; clone size: -; CDR3 length: 14; CDR3 protein: CASSLGGAKNIQYF; CDR3 DNA: TGTGCCAGCAGCTTAGGGGGGGCGAAAAACATTCAGTACTTC
J gene: TRBJ1-2; D gene: -; V gene: TRBV5-1; clone size: -; CDR3 length: 17; CDR3 protein: CASSLATAGRLTYGYTF; CDR3 DNA: TGCGCCAGCAGCTTGGCCACTGCAGGTCGCTTGACCTATGGCTACACCTTC
J gene: TRBJ1-1; D gene: -; V gene: TRBV5-6; clone size: -; CDR3 length: 14; CDR3 protein: CASSRVPVGTEAFF; CDR3 DNA: TGTGCCAGCAGCCGGGTTCCAGTTGGCACTGAAGCTTTCTTT
J gene: TRBJ2-1; D gene: -; V gene: TRBV4-2; clone size: -; CDR3 length: 16; CDR3 protein: CASSQDGGTAYNEQFF; CDR3 DNA: TGTGCCAGCAGCCAAGACGGCGGGACGGCATACAATGAGCAGTTCTTC
J gene: TRBJ2-7; D gene: -; V gene: TRBV7-9; clone size: -; CDR3 length: 15; CDR3 protein: CASSSSGLGWYEQYF; CDR3 DNA: TGTGCCAGCAGCTCCAGCGGGCTGGGATGGTACGAGCAGTACTTC
J gene: TRBJ2-7; D gene: TRBD1; V gene: TRBV30; clone size: -; CDR3 length: 14; CDR3 protein: CAWSTGTGAYEQYF; CDR3 DNA: TGTGCCTGGAGTACCGGGACAGGGGCCTACGAGCAGTACTTC
J gene: TRBJ2-7; D gene: TRBD2; V gene: TRBV27; clone size: -; CDR3 length: 15; CDR3 protein: CASSLFSGSIYEQYF; CDR3 DNA: TGTGCCAGCAGTTTATTTAGCGGGAGTATTTACGAGCAGTACTTC
J gene: TRBJ1-1; D gene: -; V gene: TRBV6-2/TRBV6-3; clone size: -; CDR3 length: 13; CDR3 protein: CASSSEKNTEAFF; CDR3 DNA: TGTGCCAGCAGTTCGGAGAAGAACACTGAAGCTTTCTTT
J gene: TRBJ2-1; D gene: TRBD1; V gene: TRBV27; clone size: -; CDR3 length: 13; CDR3 protein: CASSFGTANEQFF; CDR3 DNA: TGTGCCAGCAGTTTTGGGACAGCCAATGAGCAGTTCTTC
J gene: TRBJ2-1; D gene: -; V gene: TRBV19; clone size: -; CDR3 length: 14; CDR3 protein: CASSMVGDYNEQFF; CDR3 DNA: TGTGCCAGTAGTATGGTAGGGGACTACAATGAGCAGTTCTTC
J gene: TRBJ2-2; D gene: -; V gene: TRBV25-1; clone size: -; CDR3 length: 15; CDR3 protein: CASSDYRVNTGELFF; CDR3 DNA: TGTGCCAGCAGTGACTACAGGGTTAACACCGGGGAGCTGTTTTTT
J gene: TRBJ2-7; D gene: -; V gene: TRBV27; clone size: -; CDR3 length: 15; CDR3 protein: CASSGASGISYEQYF; CDR3 DNA: TGTGCCAGCAGTGGAGCTTCTGGTATTTCCTACGAGCAGTACTTC
J gene: TRBJ1-1; D gene: -; V gene: TRBV5-1; clone size: -; CDR3 length: 15; CDR3 protein: CASSGAGGLYTEAFF; CDR3 DNA: TGCGCCAGCAGCGGGGCGGGGGGACTCTACACTGAAGCTTTCTTT
J gene: TRBJ2-5; D gene: -; V gene: TRBV15; clone size: -; CDR3 length: 17; CDR3 protein: CATSRDLPPGEGETQYF; CDR3 DNA: TGTGCCACCAGCAGAGATCTGCCCCCAGGGGAGGGGGAGACCCAGTACTTC
J gene: TRBJ2-7; D gene: -; V gene: TRBV5-4; clone size: -; CDR3 length: 14; CDR3 protein: CASSLGSNTYEQYF; CDR3 DNA: TGTGCCAGCAGCTTGGGTAGCAACACCTACGAGCAGTACTTC
J gene: TRBJ2-5; D gene: -; V gene: TRBV5-4; clone size: -; CDR3 length: 16; CDR3 protein: CASSLFGGGLRETQYF; CDR3 DNA: TGTGCCAGCAGCTTATTTGGGGGGGGCCTGCGAGAGACCCAGTACTTC
J gene: TRBJ1-5; D gene: -; V gene: TRBV27; clone size: -; CDR3 length: 13; CDR3 protein: CASSPTRNQPQHF; CDR3 DNA: TGTGCCAGCAGTCCCACGAGGAATCAGCCCCAGCATTTT
J gene: TRBJ2-1; D gene: -; V gene: TRBV7-2; clone size: -; CDR3 length: 15; CDR3 protein: CASSPRTGSYNEQFF; CDR3 DNA: TGTGCCAGCAGCCCTCGGACTGGCTCCTACAATGAGCAGTTCTTC
J gene: TRBJ1-2; D gene: TRBD1; V gene: TRBV28; clone size: -; CDR3 length: 16; CDR3 protein: CASSPGQGALWYGYTF; CDR3 DNA: TGTGCCAGCTCTCCGGGACAGGGGGCTCTTTGGTATGGCTACACCTTC
J gene: TRBJ1-1; D gene: -; V gene: TRBV6-5; clone size: -; CDR3 length: 11; CDR3 protein: CASLGQRVAFF; CDR3 DNA: TGTGCCAGCCTTGGCCAGCGGGTCGCTTTCTTT
J gene: TRBJ2-3; D gene: -; V gene: TRBV21-1; clone size: -; CDR3 length: 14; CDR3 protein: CASSKGGGTGASLF; CDR3 DNA: TGTGCCAGCAGCAAAGGAGGCGGGACAGGGGCCTCCCTTTTT
J gene: TRBJ2-2; D gene: TRBD2; V gene: TRBV2; clone size: -; CDR3 length: 20; CDR3 protein: CASSEVLPSGGLGHGGELFF; CDR3 DNA: TGTGCCAGCAGTGAAGTGCTTCCTAGCGGGGGACTAGGGCATGGCGGGGAGCTGTTTTTT
J gene: TRBJ2-5; D gene: -; V gene: TRBV7-2; clone size: -; CDR3 length: 15; CDR3 protein: CASSLAWGGIETQYF; CDR3 DNA: TGTGCCAGCAGCTTAGCGTGGGGGGGCATTGAGACCCAGTACTTC
J gene: TRBJ2-5; D gene: -; V gene: TRBV9; clone size: -; CDR3 length: 15; CDR3 protein: CASSPIGSGRETQYF; CDR3 DNA: TGTGCCAGCAGCCCGATAGGGTCCGGGAGAGAGACCCAGTACTTC
J gene: TRBJ2-2; D gene: TRBD1; V gene: TRBV19; clone size: -; CDR3 length: 15; CDR3 protein: CASSERQGATGELFF; CDR3 DNA: TGTGCCAGTAGTGAGCGACAGGGTGCCACCGGGGAGCTGTTTTTT
J gene: TRBJ1-5; D gene: TRBD1; V gene: TRBV24-1; clone size: -; CDR3 length: 15; CDR3 protein: CATSVPDRGEQPQHF; CDR3 DNA: TGTGCCACCAGTGTCCCGGACAGGGGAGAACAGCCCCAGCATTTT
J gene: TRBJ2-7; D gene: TRBD1; V gene: TRBV6-5; clone size: -; CDR3 length: 13; CDR3 protein: CASDRDRAYEQYF; CDR3 DNA: TGTGCCAGTGACCGGGACAGGGCTTACGAGCAGTACTTC
J gene: TRBJ2-3; D gene: TRBD2; V gene: TRBV24-1; clone size: -; CDR3 length: 17; CDR3 protein: CATSVNLAGGSTDTQYF; CDR3 DNA: TGTGCCACCAGTGTCAACCTAGCGGGGGGGTCCACAGATACGCAGTATTTT
J gene: TRBJ1-5; D gene: TRBD1; V gene: TRBV4-1; clone size: few; CDR3 length: 15; CDR3 protein: CASSWTGVGNQPQHF; CDR3 DNA: TGCGCCAGCAGCTGGACAGGGGTAGGCAATCAGCCCCAGCATTTT
J gene: TRBJ1-3; D gene: -; V gene: TRBV3-1/TRBV3-2; clone size: -; CDR3 length: 14; CDR3 protein: CASSHGQGRDTIYF; CDR3 DNA: TGTGCCAGCAGCCACGGGCAGGGTAGGGACACCATATATTTT
J gene: TRBJ2-2; D gene: -; V gene: TRBV18; clone size: -; CDR3 length: 15; CDR3 protein: CASSAWQGSTGELFF; CDR3 DNA: TGTGCCAGCTCAGCTTGGCAGGGGAGCACCGGGGAGCTGTTTTTT
J gene: TRBJ2-1; D gene: TRBD2; V gene: TRBV9; clone size: -; CDR3 length: 17; CDR3 protein: CASSAHAGTSGKNEQFF; CDR3 DNA: TGTGCCAGCAGCGCCCACGCCGGGACTAGCGGGAAAAATGAGCAGTTCTTC
J gene: TRBJ2-1; D gene: -; V gene: TRBV18; clone size: -; CDR3 length: 13; CDR3 protein: CASSPSADNEQFF; CDR3 DNA: TGTGCCAGCTCGCCGAGTGCGGACAATGAGCAGTTCTTC
J gene: TRBJ2-3; D gene: -; V gene: TRBV2; clone size: -; CDR3 length: 14; CDR3 protein: CASGGGPRTDTQYF; CDR3 DNA: TGTGCCAGCGGAGGAGGCCCCCGCACAGATACGCAGTATTTT
J gene: TRBJ1-5; D gene: -; V gene: TRBV5-1; clone size: -; CDR3 length: 16; CDR3 protein: CASSLAGFAPGQPQHF; CDR3 DNA: TGCGCCAGCAGCTTGGCCGGTTTCGCCCCAGGTCAGCCCCAGCATTTT
J gene: TRBJ2-5; D gene: -; V gene: TRBV21-1; clone size: -; CDR3 length: 19; CDR3 protein: CASSKAVYRKGQQMETQYF; CDR3 DNA: TGTGCCAGCAGCAAAGCTGTATATAGAAAAGGACAGCAGATGGAGACCCAGTACTTC
J gene: TRBJ2-5; D gene: -; V gene: TRBV30; clone size: -; CDR3 length: 10; CDR3 protein: CAWSLETQYF; CDR3 DNA: TGTGCCTGGAGTCTGGAGACCCAGTACTTC
J gene: TRBJ1-1; D gene: -; V gene: TRBV15; clone size: -; CDR3 length: 15; CDR3 protein: CATRMGGARNTEAFF; CDR3 DNA: TGTGCCACCAGGATGGGGGGGGCCAGGAACACTGAAGCTTTCTTT